This is a list of T cell receptor beta chains from one sample in a study of shared clonotypes between healthy human individuals. Profiled with immunoSEQ multiplex PCR; TCRdb holds only in-frame clones, not every one. The sample lists approximately 2.3 million clones, 85% to 95% occurring once. What was sequenced was naive CD4+ T cells from PBMCs. These receptors were obtained from a man aged 18 to 30 in good health. Some clones in this sample may be carry-over from other donors' samples. Both conserved end residues are part of each CDR3. D genes are given only for firm matches. Expanded clones get a size class; other rows say once, few or many, or leave the size out.

clone size	D gene	V gene	J gene	CDR3 protein	CDR3 DNA
.	TRBD1	TRBV28	TRBJ2-1	CASSVGGADEQFF	TGTGCCAGCAGTGTAGGGGGCGCCGATGAGCAGTTCTTC
.	.	TRBV11-2	TRBJ2-1	CASSLGQRLSYNEQFF	TGTGCCAGCAGCTTAGGCCAGCGGCTCTCCTACAATGAGCAGTTCTTC
.	.	TRBV10-3	TRBJ2-7	CAISERGGGTNYEQYF	TGTGCCATCAGTGAAAGGGGGGGAGGGACGAATTACGAGCAGTACTTC
.	.	TRBV28	TRBJ1-3	CASSLGAYSGDTIYF	TGTGCCAGCAGTTTAGGGGCCTACTCCGGGGACACCATATATTTT
.	TRBD1	TRBV10-3	TRBJ2-7	CAISESGQGAYEQYF	TGTGCCATCAGTGAGTCGGGACAGGGGGCCTACGAGCAGTACTTC
.	TRBD1	TRBV4-1	TRBJ1-2	CASSHGLKQGRMGYTF	TGCGCCAGCAGCCACGGACTTAAACAGGGGAGGATGGGCTACACCTTC
.	TRBD2	TRBV29-1	TRBJ2-1	CSVGRTSSINEQFF	TGCAGCGTTGGCCGGACTAGCAGCATCAATGAGCAGTTCTTC
few	TRBD1	TRBV7-2	TRBJ2-5	CASSLGQQETQYF	TGTGCCAGCAGCCTGGGACAGCAAGAGACCCAGTACTTC
.	TRBD2	TRBV30	TRBJ2-1	CAWRTAGGSHEQFF	TGTGCCTGGAGAACAGCGGGAGGGTCCCATGAGCAGTTCTTC
.	.	TRBV7-8	TRBJ1-2	CASSFVGRDYGYTF	TGTGCCAGCAGCTTTGTGGGACGGGATTATGGCTACACCTTC
.	.	TRBV5-1	TRBJ2-5	CASSFQGPYQETQYF	TGCGCCAGCAGCTTCCAGGGACCGTACCAAGAGACCCAGTACTTC
.	TRBD2	TRBV28	TRBJ2-1	CASSEIAGVYSEQFF	TGTGCCAGCAGCGAAATAGCGGGAGTTTATTCTGAGCAGTTCTTC
.	.	TRBV6-6	TRBJ1-2	CASREVGGDYGYTF	TGTGCCAGCAGGGAGGTAGGGGGGGACTATGGCTACACCTTC
.	.	TRBV30	TRBJ1-3	CAWSVRGVRSGNTIYF	TGTGCCTGGAGTGTACGGGGTGTCCGCTCTGGAAACACCATATATTTT
.	TRBD1	TRBV28	TRBJ1-1	CASSLYPGGWNTEAFF	TGTGCCAGCAGTTTATACCCAGGGGGCTGGAACACTGAAGCTTTCTTT
.	.	TRBV14	TRBJ1-2	CASSQAVWGYGYTF	TGTGCCAGCAGCCAAGCGGTCTGGGGCTATGGCTACACCTTC
.	TRBD2	TRBV6-1	TRBJ2-1	CASRPSGDYNEQFF	TGTGCCAGCAGGCCTAGCGGGGATTACAATGAGCAGTTCTTC
.	.	TRBV4-2	TRBJ1-5	CASSQRSRTQPQHF	TGTGCCAGCAGCCAAAGATCCCGGACTCAGCCCCAGCATTTT
.	TRBD2	TRBV29-1	TRBJ2-3	CSAGTSGTSTDTQYF	TGCAGCGCCGGGACTAGCGGGACCAGCACAGATACGCAGTATTTT
once	TRBD2	TRBV7-8	TRBJ2-7	CASSLDGTRNEQYF	TGTGCCAGCAGCTTAGATGGGACTAGGAACGAGCAGTACTTC
.	.	TRBV6-6	TRBJ1-1	CASSLDSYTEAFF	TGTGCCAGCAGTTTAGATTCTTACACTGAAGCTTTCTTT
.	.	TRBV18	TRBJ2-5	CASSPLPSPETQYF	TGTGCCAGCTCACCACTACCTAGCCCGGAGACCCAGTACTTC
.	TRBD2	TRBV30	TRBJ2-1	CAWSGALGLAVSNEQFF	TGTGCCTGGAGTGGGGCCCTGGGACTAGCGGTATCCAATGAGCAGTTCTTC
.	.	TRBV6-6	TRBJ2-7	CASSYPGAQYF	TGTGCCAGCAGCTACCCCGGGGCGCAGTACTTC
.	TRBD1	TRBV28	TRBJ2-1	CASSLWGTGDNEQFF	TGTGCCAGCAGTTTATGGGGGACAGGGGACAATGAGCAGTTCTTC
.	TRBD2	TRBV9	TRBJ2-2	CASSRRGDWNTGELFF	TGTGCCAGCAGCCGGCGGGGGGACTGGAACACCGGGGAGCTGTTTTTT
.	.	TRBV15	TRBJ2-2	CATSSDTGELFF	TGTGCCACCAGCTCGGACACCGGGGAGCTGTTTTTT
.	.	TRBV1	TRBJ2-7	CTSSQRLGLAGGSYEQYF	TGCACCAGCAGCCAAAGGTTGGGACTAGCGGGAGGCTCTTACGAGCAGTACTTC
.	.	TRBV28	TRBJ1-1	CASSSTRGRSTEAFF	TGTGCCAGCAGCTCCACCCGGGGTAGGAGCACTGAAGCTTTCTTT
.	TRBD1	TRBV18	TRBJ1-4	CASSKDRESFGDEKLFF	TGTGCCAGCTCAAAGGACAGGGAATCTTTCGGGGATGAAAAACTGTTTTTT
.	TRBD1	TRBV28	TRBJ2-7	CASRSGTGVTSLYEQYF	TGTGCCAGCAGGAGCGGGACAGGGGTAACTTCTCTCTACGAGCAGTACTTC
once	.	TRBV6-5	TRBJ1-1	CASSGRTSRAFF	TGTGCCAGCAGTGGGCGGACAAGCCGGGCTTTCTTT
.	TRBD1	TRBV5-4	TRBJ2-2	CASSSPRQGALSGELFF	TGTGCCAGCAGCTCACCCCGACAGGGGGCGTTAAGCGGGGAGCTGTTTTTT
.	.	TRBV15	TRBJ1-5	CATSIFSSGLGQPQHF	TGTGCCACCAGCATATTCAGTTCGGGTTTGGGACAGCCCCAGCATTTT
.	.	TRBV5-6	TRBJ2-7	CASSELVVQQYF	TGTGCCAGCAGCGAGTTGGTAGTCCAGCAGTACTTC
.	.	TRBV7-2	TRBJ2-1	CASSLLFSNNEQFF	TGTGCCAGCAGCTTACTGTTTAGCAACAATGAGCAGTTCTTC
.	.	TRBV11-2	TRBJ2-7	CASSLLGWSYEQYF	TGTGCCAGCAGCTTATTAGGGTGGTCCTACGAGCAGTACTTC
.	TRBD2	TRBV4-1	TRBJ2-3	CASSRQSSGSPDTQYF	TGCGCCAGCAGCCGGCAATCTAGCGGGAGCCCAGATACGCAGTATTTT
.	.	TRBV5-1	TRBJ2-3	CASSSGTYTDTQYF	TGCGCCAGCAGCTCCGGGACTTACACAGATACGCAGTATTTT
.	.	TRBV5-8	TRBJ2-5	CASSETVSMETQYF	TGTGCCAGCAGCGAGACAGTATCAATGGAGACCCAGTACTTC
.	TRBD2	TRBV9	TRBJ2-3	CASSVGLENTQYF	TGTGCCAGCAGCGTGGGACTAGAAAATACGCAGTATTTT
.	.	TRBV28	TRBJ1-1	CASSSTGLNTEAFF	TGTGCCAGCAGTTCGACAGGCTTGAACACTGAAGCTTTCTTT
.	.	TRBV5-1	TRBJ2-7	CASSLDSVYEQYF	TGCGCCAGCAGCTTGGATTCGGTCTACGAGCAGTACTTC
.	.	TRBV7-9	TRBJ2-3	CASSTQKDTQYF	TGTGCCAGCAGCACCCAGAAAGATACGCAGTATTTT
.	.	TRBV2	TRBJ2-2	CASSPGTLNTGELFF	TGTGCCAGCAGTCCCGGGACACTGAACACCGGGGAGCTGTTTTTT
.	.	TRBV15	TRBJ2-3	CATSRLATISTDTQYF	TGTGCCACCAGCAGATTGGCAACCATTAGCACAGATACGCAGTATTTT
.	TRBD1	TRBV19	TRBJ1-1	CASSMGPGGMNTEAFF	TGTGCCAGTAGTATGGGGCCAGGGGGAATGAACACTGAAGCTTTCTTT
.	.	TRBV11-2	TRBJ2-2	CASRLLRGAGELFF	TGTGCCAGCAGGTTACTACGGGGAGCCGGGGAGCTGTTTTTT
.	.	TRBV5-6	TRBJ1-1	CASSLWGRGATEAFF	TGTGCCAGCAGCTTGTGGGGGCGAGGGGCCACTGAAGCTTTCTTT
once	TRBD1	TRBV18	TRBJ1-5	CASSPYRGTQPQHF	TGTGCCAGCTCACCATACAGGGGAACTCAGCCCCAGCATTTT
.	.	TRBV5-1	TRBJ1-5	CASSLGQTSNQPQHF	TGCGCCAGCAGCTTGGGACAGACTAGCAATCAGCCCCAGCATTTT
.	TRBD2	TRBV7-3	TRBJ2-1	CASSLRASLAGGESYEQFF	TGTGCCAGCAGCTTAAGGGCCTCACTAGCGGGAGGGGAGTCGTATGAGCAGTTCTTC
.	TRBD1	TRBV29-1	TRBJ2-7	CSGRTGPYEQYF	TGCAGCGGACGGACAGGCCCCTACGAGCAGTACTTC
.	.	TRBV5-1	TRBJ2-5	CASNGGKETQYF	TGCGCCAGCAATGGGGGGAAAGAGACCCAGTACTTC
.	TRBD1	TRBV12-5	TRBJ2-1	CASARDRGLPYNEQFF	TGTGCTAGTGCCAGGGACAGGGGGCTTCCCTACAATGAGCAGTTCTTC
few	.	TRBV25-1	TRBJ1-2	CASRTPGGGYTF	TGTGCCAGCCGTACGCCGGGGGGCGGCTACACCTTC
once	.	TRBV6-6	TRBJ1-4	CASSYSAPTNEKLFF	TGTGCCAGCAGTTATTCGGCCCCAACTAATGAAAAACTGTTTTTT